The 26 T cell receptor beta chains below were found in one sample sequenced in a study of shared clonotypes between healthy human individuals. Using immunoSEQ multiplex PCR, the repertoire was profiled, and TCRdb retains in-frame clones only, with some absent. This table holds 2,100,000 or so clones, 95% found once. Material for sequencing was naive CD4+ T cells sorted from blood. As to subset: CD45RA+ positively selected. These receptor sequences come from a man between 18 and 29 years old in good health.

The rearrangement uses TRBV27 and TRBJ2-2, with TRBD2 matching 11 bases. Germline CDR1 is MNHEY and CDR2 is SMNVEV (reference sequence). V lost 6 bases to trimming and J lost 7 bases; unmatched junction nucleotides: 10. The CDR3 covers 16 residues. The CDR3 DNA is TGTGCCAGCAGCATCGTCGTGACTAGCGGGGTCGGGGAGCTGTTTTTT. It codes for CASSIVVTSGVGELFF.

DNA for the CDR3: TGTGCCAGTAGTTTACAGGGTTATAGCAATCAGCCCCAGCATTTT. Its translation: CASSLQGYSNQPQHF. The V and J genes are TRBV19 and TRBJ1-5; D may be TRBD1 (6 bases). V lost 5 bases and J 0 bases, leaving 11 bases between the germline ends. The CDR3 is 15 amino acids. Looked up from germline, CDR1 is LNHDA and CDR2 is SQIVND (reference sequence).

The chain uses TRBV7-2 and TRBJ2-7; D is uncertain. V gave up 5 bases and J gave up 2 bases, with 7 bases separating them. The germline CDR1 and CDR2 sequences are SGHTA and FQGNSA. This CDR3 has 12 residues. The CDR3, as DNA: TGTGCCAGCAGCGGGATAACCTACGAGCAGTACTTC. Protein: CASSGITYEQYF.

The chain links TRBV10-2 to TRBJ1-6; the match to TRBD1 covers 7 bases. The CDR3 totals 16 residues. After removal of 2 bases from V and 12 bases from J, the junction contained 13 bases not matched to a gene. From germline, CDR1 is WSHSY and CDR2 SAAADI. DNA for the CDR3: TGCGCCAGCAGTGAGCCCAGGGGGGCGGAGCGTAGACCCCTCCACTTT. Its translation is CASSEPRGAERRPLHF.

There are many counts of this clone. V and J are TRBV18 and TRBJ1-5; no reliable D call. The CDR3 length is 13 residues. V lost 2 bases to trimming and J lost 4 bases, with 6 bases between them. Germline V gene lookup returns CDR1 KGHSH and CDR2 LQKENI. CDR3 DNA: TGTGCCAGCTCACCAAATCAGAATCAGCCCCAGCATTTT. This codes for CASSPNQNQPQHF.

This chain connects TRBV30 to TRBJ2-1, with D perhaps TRBD2 (6 bases). The CDR3 loop spans 17 amino acids. Germline CDR1 GTSNPN, CDR2 SVGIG (reference sequence). Trimming cost V 2 bases and J 7 bases, with 24 bases left between them. Here the CDR3 reads CAWSPTGGGNNLNEQFF. The CDR3 DNA follows: TGTGCCTGGAGTCCCACCGGAGGCGGGAATAATTTAAATGAGCAGTTCTTC.

The chain joins TRBV30 to TRBJ1-5; unclear D gene. Trimming shortened V by 5 bases and J by 4 bases, and 12 bases separated the two germline ends. The CDR3 has 13 amino acids. Germline V CDR1 and CDR2: GTSNPN, SVGIG (reference sequence). The CDR3 region is CAWAGSENQPQHF. CDR3 coding DNA: TGTGCCTGGGCCGGGTCCGAGAATCAGCCCCAGCATTTT.

Worth noting for this clone: At the DNA level, this CDR3 is encoded by other sequences in the same sample as well. This rearrangement joins TRBV5-1 to TRBJ2-5; no definite D call. This CDR3 has 11 amino acids. V shed 3 bases and J shed 5 bases, with 5 bases lying between them. The germline V gene encodes CDR1 SGHRS and CDR2 YFSETQ. The CDR3, as DNA: TGCGCCAGCAGCTCACAGGAGACCCAGTACTTC. It encodes CASSSQETQYF.

The chain couples TRBV19 to TRBJ2-1; D might be TRBD2 (5 bases). CDR3 length: 13 residues. V was shortened by 3 bases and J by 8 bases, with 11 bases between the two germline ends. Germline CDR1 and CDR2: LNHDA and SQIVND (reference sequence). The CDR3 loop is CASSILGADEQFF. The CDR3 DNA is TGTGCCAGTAGTATTTTGGGAGCCGATGAGCAGTTCTTC.

The V call is TRBV11-2, the J call TRBJ2-5; D is possibly TRBD1 (6 bases). The V end lost 6 bases, the J end lost 0 bases, and 11 bases lay between the germline ends. The CDR3 is 14 amino acids. Germline V gene lookup returns CDR1 SGHAT and CDR2 FQNNGV. CDR3 in amino acids: CASRYGQYQETQYF. CDR3 nucleotide sequence: TGTGCCAGCAGGTACGGACAGTACCAAGAGACCCAGTACTTC.

V gene TRBV10-3 combines with J gene TRBJ2-3; D ambiguous. Trimming took 10 bases from V and 4 from J, leaving 18 bases between them. In germline, CDR1 is ENHRY, CDR2 SYGVKD. The CDR3 is 14 residues long. This CDR3 reads CATGRASVPDTQYF. CDR3 nucleotides: TGTGCCACCGGCCGGGCCTCTGTCCCAGATACGCAGTATTTT.

The chain uses TRBV2 and TRBJ1-5, with D possibly matching TRBD1 (5 bases). The germline V and J ends were trimmed by 5 bases and 3 bases, with 11 bases remaining between them. The CDR3 is 14 residues long. Looked up from germline, CDR1 is SNHLY and CDR2 is FYNNEI. This CDR3 is CASSPDSPNQPQHF. In DNA form, the CDR3 reads TGTGCCAGCAGTCCAGACAGCCCCAATCAGCCCCAGCATTTT.

V is TRBV7-2 and J is TRBJ1-2; possibly TRBD1 for D (5 bases). V was shortened by 6 bases and J by 0 bases, with 11 bases between the two germline ends. Looked up from germline, CDR1 is SGHTA and CDR2 is FQGNSA. The CDR3 is made up of 14 amino acids. The CDR3 DNA sequence: TGTGCCAGCAGACGTGACAGAACTAACTATGGCTACACCTTC. Translation: CASRRDRTNYGYTF.

About this clone itself: The sample contains more than one DNA sequence encoding this CDR3. This sequence joins TRBV18 and TRBJ1-3; no clear D. Trimming cost V 2 bases and J 7 bases, with 3 bases left between them. Germline V gene data show CDR1 as KGHSH and CDR2 as LQKENI. The CDR3 is made up of 11 amino acids. In nucleotides, the CDR3 is TGTGCCAGCTCACCAGAGAACACCATATATTTT. Encoded protein: CASSPENTIYF.

The V call is TRBV5-1, the J call TRBJ2-5; D is undetermined. There are 15 residues in the CDR3. V was cut by 1 base and J by 2 bases, with 12 bases left in between. Germline CDR1 and CDR2: SGHRS and YFSETQ. In DNA form, the CDR3 reads TGCGCCAGCAGCTTGCGAGCTCAGTTACAAGAGACCCAGTACTTC. It yields the protein CASSLRAQLQETQYF.

This chain connects TRBV19 to TRBJ1-5; D not resolved. Germline V gene data show CDR1 as LNHDA and CDR2 as SQIVND (reference sequence). The CDR3 is 14 amino acids. Trimming cost V 6 bases and J 1 base, with 10 bases left between them. The DNA for the CDR3 is TGTGCCAGTAGCGAATTTGACAGCAATCAGCCCCAGCATTTT. Translating it yields CASSEFDSNQPQHF.

The chain links TRBV6-1 to TRBJ1-1; D gene uncertain. V was pared by 4 bases and J by 1 base, with 7 bases between. Germline assignment: CDR1 MNHNS and CDR2 SASEGT. There are 13 residues in the CDR3. CDR3 bases: TGTGCCAGCAGTGTACTATGGAACACTGAAGCTTTCTTT. Amino acid sequence: CASSVLWNTEAFF.

The V gene is TRBV9, the J gene TRBJ1-1; unclear D gene. V gave up 2 bases and J gave up 1 base, with 6 bases separating them. The CDR3 sequence is 13 residues long. CDR1 is SGDLS and CDR2 is YYNGEE in the germline V gene. The CDR3 DNA reads as TGTGCCAGCAGCGTTCTCGCGAACACTGAAGCTTTCTTT. It is translated as CASSVLANTEAFF. The full variable domain, in which reference TRBV9 and TRBJ1-1 provide the parts outside the CDR3, is DSGVTQTPKHLITATGQRVTLRCSPRSGDLSVYWYQQSLDQGLQFLIQYYNGEERAKGNILERFSAQQFPDLHSELNLSSLELGDSALYFCASSVLANTEAFFGQGTRLTVV.

The chain links TRBV5-4 to TRBJ2-2; 10 bases map to TRBD2. CDR1 and CDR2 from the germline V gene are SGHNT and YYREEE (reference sequence). J lost 6 bases, V lost 4 bases, and 9 bases had no gene match. This CDR3 region has 16 residues. CDR3 sequence reads: CASSPVAGGSSGELFF. As DNA, the CDR3 is TGTGCCAGCAGCCCTGTAGCGGGAGGTAGTTCCGGGGAGCTGTTTTTT.

CDR3 loop: CASSSLGNEQFF. DNA of the CDR3: TGTGCCAGCAGCTCGCTAGGCAATGAGCAGTTCTTC. V gene TRBV13 combines with J gene TRBJ2-1; no clear D. Germline values: CDR1 PRHDT, CDR2 FYEKMQ (reference sequence). The CDR3 is 12 amino acids. V lost 4 bases and J lost 6, with 7 bases in between.

The rearrangement uses TRBV6-5 and TRBJ1-6; 7 bases agree with TRBD1. The CDR3 sequence is 12 residues long. Looked up from germline, CDR1 is MNHEY and CDR2 is SVGAGI. The CDR3 sequence: CVARTGDSPLHF. In nucleotides, the CDR3 is TGTGTCGCTAGGACAGGCGATTCACCCCTCCACTTT.

The genes are TRBV28 and TRBJ2-2; D is unresolved. Germline CDR1 MDHEN, CDR2 SYDVKM. Trimming cost V 5 bases and J 0 bases, with 10 bases left between them. The CDR3 consists of 15 residues. For the CDR3, the DNA is TGTGCCAGCAGTCGTCTCCCGGCGAACACCGGGGAGCTGTTTTTT. This encodes CASSRLPANTGELFF.

The sample holds a few counts of this clone. The J gene is TRBJ2-4, the V gene TRBV30, with 7 bases matching TRBD1. V shed 0 bases, J shed 6 bases, and the junction held 11 bases outside the gene matches. CDR1 GTSNPN and CDR2 SVGIG come from the germline V gene (reference sequence). This CDR3 has 16 residues. The CDR3, as DNA: TGTGCCTGGAGTGTACCGGGAAGGGGGCAGAGAAACATTCAGTACTTC. Translated: CAWSVPGRGQRNIQYF.

The V call is TRBV5-3, the J call TRBJ2-3, with TRBD1 matching over 7 bases. TRBV5-3 is recorded as an ORF, its role being uncertain. The CDR3 runs to 16 residues. Trimming cost V 1 base and J 4 bases; bases outside gene matches: 9. CDR3 protein: CARSLTGVVRADTQYF. The CDR3 coding sequence is TGTGCCAGAAGCTTGACAGGGGTCGTTAGGGCAGATACGCAGTATTTT.

The V and J genes are TRBV10-3 and TRBJ1-1; D uncertain. The V end was cut by 4 bases, the J end by 8 bases, with 17 bases between. The CDR3 contains 14 residues. Per the germline V gene, CDR1 is ENHRY and CDR2 is SYGVKD. This CDR3 reads CAISAKLPAMEAFF. The CDR3 coding sequence is TGTGCCATCAGTGCGAAACTCCCAGCTATGGAAGCTTTCTTT.

This chain connects TRBV7-3 to TRBJ2-5; 8 bases map to TRBD1. CDR3 length: 16 residues. Looked up from germline, CDR1 is SGHTA and CDR2 is FQGTGA. Trimming cost V 2 bases and J 1 base; bases outside gene matches: 6. DNA for the CDR3: TGTGCCAGCAGCTTAGTCTCTGGGACAGGCCAAGAGACCCAGTACTTC. Its translation is CASSLVSGTGQETQYF.